Listed here are 18 T cell receptor beta chains from one sample, sequenced in a study of beta chain features in type 1 diabetes. Expressed TCRB transcripts got sequenced, as all isolated RNA was reverse transcribed. Data came from immunoSEQ multiplex PCR; TCRdb stores just in-frame clones and leaves some out. Of around 300,000 clones detected, 8% appear once; the ten largest clones hold approximately 1%. What was sequenced was central memory CD4+ T cells from blood. These receptors were collected from a woman between 18 and 29 years old in good health.

This clone has more than one count but fewer than ten. The chain couples TRBV5-4 to TRBJ1-2; perhaps TRBD1 as D (6 bases). Germline values: CDR1 SGHNT, CDR2 YYREEE (reference sequence). This CDR3 is built from 14 residues. V lost 0 bases and J 4 bases, leaving 10 bases between the germline ends. The CDR3 DNA reads as TGTGCCAGCAGCTTGGAACAGGGCAGCTATGGCTACACCTTC. Residues: CASSLEQGSYGYTF.

This clone turned up a few times. This chain uses TRBV7-2 with TRBJ1-5; no firm D call. Germline values: CDR1 SGHTA, CDR2 FQGNSA. The CDR3 covers 15 residues. V was cut by 2 bases and J by 7 bases, with 15 bases left in between. The CDR3, as DNA: TGTGCCAGCAGCTTAAGTTGGACTCCGGTGCAGCCCCAGCATTTT. The encoded protein is CASSLSWTPVQPQHF.

As to this clone: The junction differs from germline at one of its ends, possibly a read error. The V gene is TRBV15, the J gene TRBJ1-5, with D possibly TRBD1 on 6 matching bases. CDR1 and CDR2 from the germline V gene are LNHNV and YYDKDF (reference sequence). CDR3 length equals 14 residues. The CDR3 sequence is CATSGDRYNQPQHF. CDR3 nucleotides: TGTGCCACCAGCGGAGACAGGTACAATCAGCCCCAGCATTTT.

The table lists this clone with a few counts. V gene TRBV29-1 combines with J gene TRBJ1-1; 7 bases fit TRBD1. Germline V CDR1 and CDR2: SQVTM, ANQGSEA. There are 12 residues in the CDR3. The V segment lost 6 bases and the J segment 10 bases; nucleotides outside the gene matches: 11. CDR3 sequence: CSVMTGQSGAFF. CDR3 nucleotide sequence: TGCAGCGTAATGACAGGGCAGAGTGGAGCTTTCTTT.

A few counts support this clone. V is TRBV19 and J is TRBJ2-5; D is possibly TRBD1 (5 bases). Germline assignment: CDR1 LNHDA and CDR2 SQIVND (reference sequence). The CDR3 is 14 residues long. Trimming removed 6 bases at V and 4 bases at J, with 15 bases between. As DNA, the CDR3 is TGTGCCAGTAGCCCACTTGACAGTAGAGAGACCCAGTACTTC. Protein: CASSPLDSRETQYF. The full variable domain, its missing parts supplied by reference TRBV19 and TRBJ2-5, is DGGITQSPKYLFRKEGQNVTLSCEQNLNHDAMYWYRQDPGQGLRLIYYSQIVNDFQKGDIAEGYSVSREKKESFPLTVTSAQKNPTAFYLCASSPLDSRETQYFGPGTRLLVL.

V and J are TRBV15 and TRBJ1-2, with D possibly being TRBD1 (5 bases). Trimming shortened V by 5 bases and J by 2 bases, and 12 bases separated the two germline ends. CDR3 length: 14 residues. The germline V gene has CDR1 LNHNV and CDR2 YYDKDF (reference sequence). This CDR3 reads CATSRWGINYGYTF. CDR3 sequence (DNA): TGTGCCACCAGCCGCTGGGGCATCAACTATGGCTACACCTTC.

The chain recombines TRBV6-6 with TRBJ1-2; 8 bases fit TRBD1. The germline gives CDR1 MNHNY, CDR2 SVGAGI (reference sequence). The V and J ends lost 1 base and 6 bases, in that order; junction bases with no gene match: 4. CDR3 length: 14 amino acids. The CDR3 here is CASSYFGQGDGYTF. As DNA, the CDR3 is TGTGCCAGCAGTTACTTCGGACAGGGTGATGGCTACACCTTC.

This clone was found a few times. The rearrangement links TRBV28 to TRBJ2-2, with D possibly matching TRBD1 (5 bases). The V end lost 4 bases, the J end lost 1 base, and 13 bases lay between the germline ends. The CDR3 runs 16 residues. From germline, CDR1 is MDHEN and CDR2 SYDVKM. In DNA form, the CDR3 reads TGTGCCAGCAGTTCACCAGGGTGGGGGAACACCGGGGAGCTGTTTTTT. This gives the protein CASSSPGWGNTGELFF.

This clone was detected only a few times. The J gene is TRBJ2-5, the V gene TRBV5-1; TRBD2 agrees at 13 bases. The CDR3 consists of 16 residues. The germline gives CDR1 SGHRS, CDR2 YFSETQ. After removal of 4 bases from V and 3 bases from J, the junction contained 6 bases not matched to a gene. CDR3 in DNA: TGCGCCAGCAGCGGCCGGACTAGCGGGAGAGAAGAGACCCAGTACTTC. This gives the protein CASSGRTSGREETQYF.

At least ten counts were recorded for this clone. This chain links TRBV7-2 with TRBJ2-6; D is tentatively TRBD1 or TRBD2 (6 bases each). The CDR3 has 18 amino acids. CDR1 is SGHTA, CDR2 FQGNSA, per germline. Trimming shortened V by 1 base and J by 0 bases, and 13 bases separated the two germline ends. The DNA for the CDR3 is TGTGCCAGCAGCTTAGGGGCCGGGGGCAACTCTGGGGCCAACGTCCTGACTTTC. Its protein is CASSLGAGGNSGANVLTF.

This clone was counted between two and nine times. The same CDR3 arises from other DNA sequences in this sample as well. The J gene is TRBJ2-3, the V gene TRBV27, with D unresolved. In germline, CDR1 is MNHEY, CDR2 SMNVEV (reference sequence). The CDR3 loop spans 12 amino acids. V shed 6 bases and J shed 3 bases, with 7 bases lying between them. CDR3 protein: CASRDLTDTQYF. DNA of the CDR3: TGTGCCAGCAGGGATTTGACAGATACGCAGTATTTT.

This clone was seen more than once but under ten times. The chain uses TRBV7-8 and TRBJ2-3; D not certain. This CDR3 has 13 amino acids. CDR1 SGHVS and CDR2 FQNEAQ come from the germline V gene. Trimming cost V 7 bases and J 4 bases, with 12 bases left between them. The CDR3 protein is CASTPVNADTQYF. Here the CDR3 DNA reads TGTGCCAGCACCCCGGTGAATGCAGATACGCAGTATTTT.

The table lists this clone with a few counts. This chain connects TRBV28 to TRBJ1-1, with D possibly being TRBD1 (5 bases). The CDR3 runs to 13 residues. V was trimmed by 8 bases and J by 6 bases, leaving 16 bases between them. Germline CDR1 and CDR2: MDHEN and SYDVKM. For the CDR3, the DNA is TGTGCCAGCGCTACTCCTGCGGGGGCTGAAGCTTTCTTT. The encoded protein is CASATPAGAEAFF.

The chain couples TRBV9 to TRBJ2-2; no firm D call. Germline values: CDR1 SGDLS, CDR2 YYNGEE. The CDR3 runs 14 residues. Trimming removed 0 bases from V and 1 base from J, with 4 bases in between. The CDR3 sequence: CASSVGQNTGELFF. Here the CDR3 DNA reads TGTGCCAGCAGCGTAGGCCAGAACACCGGGGAGCTGTTTTTT.

This clone was counted only a few times. The chain combines TRBV29-1 with TRBJ2-7, with D perhaps given as TRBD1 or TRBD2 (5 bases each). This CDR3 region has 13 residues. Germline CDR1 reads SQVTM; CDR2 reads ANQGSEA. The CDR3 bases are TGCACCCCCCGGGGCAGTTTCTCCTACGAGCAGTACGTC. Translated, it gives CTPRGSFSYEQYV.

V usage is TRBV14 and J usage is TRBJ1-2; possibly TRBD1 for D (5 bases). V was pared by 2 bases and J by 5 bases, with 15 bases between. This CDR3 contains 15 residues. Germline V lookup: CDR1 SGHDN, CDR2 FVKESK. The CDR3 protein is CASSQQQGTMYGYTF. CDR3 DNA: TGTGCCAGCAGCCAACAGCAGGGCACCATGTATGGCTACACCTTC.

The gene calls are TRBV13 and TRBJ2-3; 8 bases line up with TRBD2. Losses at the gene ends were 3 bases for V and 4 bases for J; bases not matched to a gene: 3. Germline V gene lookup returns CDR1 PRHDT and CDR2 FYEKMQ (reference sequence). This CDR3 region has 14 residues. CDR3 sequence (DNA): TGTGCCAGCAGCTTGCGGGAGGATTCAGATACGCAGTATTTT. Its translation: CASSLREDSDTQYF.

This clone has just a few counts. V usage is TRBV7-8 and J usage is TRBJ2-7; TRBD1 agrees at 9 bases. From germline, CDR1 is SGHVS and CDR2 FQNEAQ. V trimming: 5 bases; J trimming: 6 bases; junction bases outside the gene matches: 11. The CDR3 length is 15 residues. CDR3 sequence reads: CASSRQGGFASEQYV. In nucleotides, the CDR3 is TGTGCCAGCAGCCGACAGGGGGGTTTCGCTTCCGAGCAGTACGTC.